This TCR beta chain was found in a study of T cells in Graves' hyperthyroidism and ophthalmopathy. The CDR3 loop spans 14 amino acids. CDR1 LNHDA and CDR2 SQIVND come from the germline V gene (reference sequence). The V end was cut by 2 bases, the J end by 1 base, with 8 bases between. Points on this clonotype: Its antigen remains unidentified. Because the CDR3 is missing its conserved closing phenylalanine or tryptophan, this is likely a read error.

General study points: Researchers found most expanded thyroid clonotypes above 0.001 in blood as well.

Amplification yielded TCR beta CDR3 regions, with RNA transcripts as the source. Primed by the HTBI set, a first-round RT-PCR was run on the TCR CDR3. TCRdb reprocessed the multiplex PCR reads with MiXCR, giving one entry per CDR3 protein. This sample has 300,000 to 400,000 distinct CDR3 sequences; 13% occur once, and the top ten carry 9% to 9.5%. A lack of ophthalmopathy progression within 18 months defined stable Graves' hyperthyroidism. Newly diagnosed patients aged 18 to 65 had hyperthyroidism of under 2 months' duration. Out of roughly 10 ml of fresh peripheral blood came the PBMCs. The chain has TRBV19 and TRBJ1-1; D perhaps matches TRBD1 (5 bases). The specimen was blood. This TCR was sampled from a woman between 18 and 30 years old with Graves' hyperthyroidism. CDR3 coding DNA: TGTGCCAGTAGTATATGGGGCGCGAACACTGAAGCTTTCCTT. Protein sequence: CASSIWGANTEAFL.